This T cell receptor beta chain was recorded in a study of T cell repertoires in cytomegalovirus infection. Overall study findings and caveats: The response measured ex vivo was dominated by TCR beta clonotypes (HLA-C-restricted and CMV-specific).

This clonotype was seen a handful of times. Antigen: not known. TCRdb reprocessed the reads with MiXCR, giving one entry per CDR3 protein. The profile covers 85,000 to 130,000 distinct CDR3 sequences, with more than 20% appearing a single time and about two fifths taken by the ten largest. Trimming took off 5 bases at V and 2 bases at J, with 9 bases between the two ends. The CDR3 spans 13 residues. The germline V gene has CDR1 SEHNR and CDR2 FQNEAQ (reference sequence). This sequence originates from a human donor in good health (CMV status not recorded). Some clones in this sample may be carry-over from other donors' samples. The sample consisted of CD8+ T cells from PBMCs. The V call is TRBV7-9, the J call TRBJ1-2; a possible D gene is TRBD1 (5 bases). Written as DNA, the CDR3 is TGTGCCAGCAGCGGGGGGGGGAACTATGGCTACACCTTC. Its protein is CASSGGGNYGYTF.